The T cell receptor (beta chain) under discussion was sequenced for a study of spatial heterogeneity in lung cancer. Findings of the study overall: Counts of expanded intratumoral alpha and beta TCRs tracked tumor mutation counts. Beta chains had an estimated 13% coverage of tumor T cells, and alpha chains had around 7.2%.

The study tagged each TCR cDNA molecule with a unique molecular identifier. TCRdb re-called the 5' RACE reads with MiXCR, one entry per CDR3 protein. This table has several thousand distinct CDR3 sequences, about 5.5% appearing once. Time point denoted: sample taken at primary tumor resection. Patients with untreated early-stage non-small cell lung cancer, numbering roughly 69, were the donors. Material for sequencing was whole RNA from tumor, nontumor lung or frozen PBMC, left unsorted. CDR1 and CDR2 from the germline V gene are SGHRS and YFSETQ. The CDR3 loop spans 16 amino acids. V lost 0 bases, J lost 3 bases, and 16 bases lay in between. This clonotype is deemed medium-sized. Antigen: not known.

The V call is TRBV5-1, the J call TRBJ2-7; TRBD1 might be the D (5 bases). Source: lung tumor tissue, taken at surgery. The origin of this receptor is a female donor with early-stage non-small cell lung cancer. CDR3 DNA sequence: TGCGCCAGCAGCTTGGCCCAGGACACGGATTTCTACGAGCAGTACTTC. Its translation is CASSLAQDTDFYEQYF.